What follows are 17 T cell receptor beta chains derived from one specimen sequenced in a study of sequential checkpoint blockade in melanoma. Treatment noted: randomized to nivolumab then ipilimumab (arm A) or the reverse (arm B). Method: immunoSEQ multiplex PCR; TCRdb's copy keeps in-frame clones and lacks some. In the table there are about 20,000 clones, around 75% of which are singletons. The material was CD8+ T cells sorted from blood (inferred from file names), obtained from a patient given nivolumab and ipilimumab in sequence. The receptors were gathered from a human donor with melanoma.

The gene calls are TRBV7-9 and TRBJ2-5; 9 nucleotides align to TRBD1. CDR1 and CDR2 (germline): SEHNR, FQNEAQ (reference sequence). The CDR3 has 12 amino acids. As DNA, the CDR3 is TGTGCGGCGGGACAGGGTAGAGAGACCCAGTACTTC. It codes for CAAGQGRETQYF. Filled out from reference TRBV7-9 and TRBJ2-5, the complete variable domain reads DTGVSQNPRHKITKRGQNVTFRCDPISEHNRLYWYRQTLGQGPEFLTYFQNEAQLEKSRLLSDRFSAERPKGSFSTLEIQRTEQGDSAMYLCAAGQGRETQYFGPGTRLLVL.

J is TRBJ2-1 and V is TRBV10-3; D may be TRBD2 (6 bases). CDR3 length equals 14 residues. Deletions cut 6 bases from V and 1 base from J, with 10 bases between. Germline assignment: CDR1 ENHRY and CDR2 SYGVKD. DNA for the CDR3: TGTGCCATCAGCCGACTAGAATCCTACAATGAGCAGTTCTTC. Amino acid sequence: CAISRLESYNEQFF.

This clone was seen a single time. The J gene is TRBJ2-7, the V gene TRBV7-9, with 12 bases lining up with TRBD2. Trimming took 7 bases from V and 5 from J; bases not matched to a gene: 9. The germline V gene has CDR1 SEHNR and CDR2 FQNEAQ (reference sequence). This CDR3 is 15 amino acids long. The CDR3 here is CASNRLAGVKHEQYF. The CDR3 region has the DNA TGTGCCAGCAACCGACTAGCGGGAGTGAAGCACGAGCAGTACTTC.

The chain combines TRBV6-1 with TRBJ2-5; no reliable D call. The J call may be wrong; the DNA end is better matched by TRBJ2-7. The CDR3 length is 13 residues. Germline lookup yields CDR1 MNHNS and CDR2 SASEGT. In DNA form, the CDR3 reads TGTGCCAGCAGTGAAGACAGTCTCTACGAGCAGTACTTC. This translates into CASSEDSLYEQYF.

This chain uses TRBV13 with TRBJ2-5, with 11 bases aligning to TRBD2. This CDR3 has 17 amino acids. The germline V gene has CDR1 PRHDT and CDR2 FYEKMQ (reference sequence). The trim removed 0 bases at V and 2 bases at J, leaving 5 bases unmatched. CDR3 sequence (DNA): TGTGCCAGCAGCTTAGGTATGGCTAGCGGGGGGCAAGAGACCCAGTACTTC. It translates to CASSLGMASGGQETQYF. Full variable domain (rest looked up from reference TRBV13 and TRBJ2-5): AAGVIQSPRHLIKEKRETATLKCYPIPRHDTVYWYQQGPGQDPQFLISFYEKMQSDKGSIPDRFSAQQFSDYHSELNMSSLELGDSALYFCASSLGMASGGQETQYFGPGTRLLVL.

V is TRBV27 and J is TRBJ2-3, with 9 positions matching TRBD2. The CDR3 length is 18 residues. V lost 5 bases to trimming and J lost 4 bases; unmatched junction nucleotides: 16. CDR1 is MNHEY, CDR2 SMNVEV, per germline (reference sequence). In DNA, the CDR3 is TGTGCCAGCAGTCTGCAAACCGGACTAGCGCCTCACGCAGATACGCAGTATTTT. Translating gives CASSLQTGLAPHADTQYF.

The V gene is TRBV7-9, the J gene TRBJ2-7; TRBD1 matches at 8 bases. The V gene's germline CDR1 is SEHNR and CDR2 FQNEAQ (reference sequence). This CDR3 is built from 14 residues. V shed 1 base, J shed 3 bases, and the junction held 2 bases outside the gene matches. The CDR3 sequence: CASSLGGQGYEQYF. In DNA, the CDR3 is TGTGCCAGCAGCTTAGGAGGACAGGGCTACGAGCAGTACTTC.

The DNA of the CDR3 is TGCGCCAGCAGCCAACAGTACGGGGGCACAGATACGCAGTATTTT. Translation gives CASSQQYGGTDTQYF. The rearrangement links TRBV4-1 to TRBJ2-3, with D tentatively TRBD2 (5 bases). The ends were cut back, 2 bases at V and 1 base at J, with 10 bases in the middle. Germline CDR1 reads MGHRA; CDR2 reads YSYEKL. This CDR3 has 15 amino acids.

The chain carries TRBV19 and TRBJ1-1, with 8 bases lining up with TRBD1. V shed 0 bases and J 6 bases; nucleotides not matched to a gene: 9. Germline CDR1 LNHDA, CDR2 SQIVND (reference sequence). CDR3 size: 16 residues. The DNA of the CDR3 is TGTGCCAGTAGTATAGATTCCGGGACAGGTTTGCCTGAAGCTTTCTTT. It yields the protein CASSIDSGTGLPEAFF.

V is TRBV6-6 and J is TRBJ2-7; D is uncertain. V was trimmed by 2 bases and J by 3 bases, leaving 5 bases between them. Germline CDR1 is MNHNY and CDR2 is SVGAGI (reference sequence). The CDR3 is 12 residues long. The CDR3 nucleotides read TGTGCCAGCAGTTACCTAAACTACGAGCAGTACTTC. Encoded protein: CASSYLNYEQYF.

This clone was found a few times. The V gene is TRBV2, the J gene TRBJ2-5; TRBD2 aligns across 13 bases. Germline CDR1 is SNHLY and CDR2 is FYNNEI. The junction had 9 bases not matched to a gene; V was cut back by 6 bases and J by 5 bases. The CDR3 has 16 amino acids. CDR3 region: CASRELAGGLGETQYF. DNA for the CDR3: TGTGCCAGCAGAGAACTAGCGGGGGGGCTGGGGGAGACCCAGTACTTC.

The V call is TRBV16, the J call TRBJ2-7; TRBD2 is a possible D gene (5 bases). The CDR3 extends over 12 amino acids. CDR1 and CDR2 (germline): KGHSY, FQNENV. Trimming stripped 2 bases from V and 6 bases from J, with 8 bases between. The CDR3 loop reads CASSQEGAEQYF. In DNA, the CDR3 is TGTGCCAGCAGCCAAGAGGGAGCCGAGCAGTACTTC.

This clone has only a few counts. V is TRBV4-1 and J is TRBJ2-5, with TRBD1 identical over 7 bases. In germline, CDR1 is MGHRA, CDR2 YSYEKL. This CDR3 comprises 15 residues. V dropped 2 bases and J dropped 3; count of bases not matched to a gene: 6. The CDR3 loop is CASSQTGTEKETQYF. Here the CDR3 DNA reads TGCGCCAGCAGCCAAACCGGGACAGAAAAAGAGACCCAGTACTTC.

The rearrangement uses TRBV9 and TRBJ1-2; D ambiguous. This CDR3 region has 15 residues. Trimming cost V 3 bases and J 2 bases, with 14 bases left between them. Germline V gene sequence: CDR1 SGDLS, CDR2 YYNGEE. For the CDR3, the DNA is TGTGCCAGCAGCGGCCCAAGGCAGGTGAACTATGGCTACACCTTC. Its protein product is CASSGPRQVNYGYTF. The complete variable domain, with remaining parts taken from reference TRBV9 and TRBJ1-2, reads DSGVTQTPKHLITATGQRVTLRCSPRSGDLSVYWYQQSLDQGLQFLIQYYNGEERAKGNILERFSAQQFPDLHSELNLSSLELGDSALYFCASSGPRQVNYGYTFGSGTRLTVV.

Only one count was recorded for this clone. CDR3 sequence reads: CASSPRTRDFTGELFF. For the CDR3, the DNA is TGTGCCAGCAGCCCCCGGACAAGGGACTTCACCGGGGAGCTGTTTTTT. The chain employs TRBV9 and TRBJ2-2, with a tentative D call TRBD2 (6 bases). Germline CDR1 is SGDLS and CDR2 is YYNGEE. Trimming removed 4 bases at V and 4 bases at J, with 17 bases between. This CDR3 region has 16 residues. Using reference TRBV9 and TRBJ2-2 for the parts outside the CDR3, the full variable domain is DSGVTQTPKHLITATGQRVTLRCSPRSGDLSVYWYQQSLDQGLQFLIQYYNGEERAKGNILERFSAQQFPDLHSELNLSSLELGDSALYFCASSPRTRDFTGELFFGEGSRLTVL.

With regard to this clone: A far larger clone is a single base away, which makes a read error likely. The rearrangement joins TRBV29-1 to TRBJ1-1, with 8 bases fitting TRBD1. This CDR3 has 15 amino acids. Germline assignment: CDR1 SQVTM and CDR2 ANQGSEA. V shed 0 bases, J shed 4 bases, and the junction held 7 bases outside the gene matches. CDR3 amino acids: CSVEDLDRDSTEAFF. In nucleotides, the CDR3 is TGCAGCGTTGAAGACCTGGACAGGGATAGCACTGAAGCTTTCTTT.

V is TRBV19 and J is TRBJ2-7; 12 bases are a match to TRBD2. The V gene end was trimmed by 3 bases and the J gene end by 4 bases; junction bases not matched to a gene: 7. This CDR3 has 16 amino acids. Germline V lookup: CDR1 LNHDA, CDR2 SQIVND (reference sequence). The CDR3 coding sequence is TGTGCCAGTAGTATTGGCCTAGCGGGAGGGCCGTACGAGCAGTACTTC. It is translated as CASSIGLAGGPYEQYF.